The present entry profiles one T cell receptor (beta chain) with its context. The data were taken from a study of cytomegalovirus exposure and HLA in healthy donors. Trimming stripped 6 bases from V and 3 bases from J, with 9 bases between. The CDR3 consists of 12 residues. The germline V gene encodes CDR1 ENHRY and CDR2 SYGVKD. The primer mix had 60 Vbeta and 13 Jbeta primers. TCRdb's copy holds only in-frame clones and misses some; the assay was immunoSEQ multiplex PCR. The sample yields over 130,000 clones, roughly 77% seen once. This receptor was obtained from a human donor in good health. The sample was PBMCs. V is TRBV10-3 and J is TRBJ2-7; tentatively, D is TRBD2 (6 bases). CDR3 DNA sequence: TGTGCCATCAGCGGGGGAGACTACGAGCAGTACTTC. Translation: CAISGGDYEQYF.